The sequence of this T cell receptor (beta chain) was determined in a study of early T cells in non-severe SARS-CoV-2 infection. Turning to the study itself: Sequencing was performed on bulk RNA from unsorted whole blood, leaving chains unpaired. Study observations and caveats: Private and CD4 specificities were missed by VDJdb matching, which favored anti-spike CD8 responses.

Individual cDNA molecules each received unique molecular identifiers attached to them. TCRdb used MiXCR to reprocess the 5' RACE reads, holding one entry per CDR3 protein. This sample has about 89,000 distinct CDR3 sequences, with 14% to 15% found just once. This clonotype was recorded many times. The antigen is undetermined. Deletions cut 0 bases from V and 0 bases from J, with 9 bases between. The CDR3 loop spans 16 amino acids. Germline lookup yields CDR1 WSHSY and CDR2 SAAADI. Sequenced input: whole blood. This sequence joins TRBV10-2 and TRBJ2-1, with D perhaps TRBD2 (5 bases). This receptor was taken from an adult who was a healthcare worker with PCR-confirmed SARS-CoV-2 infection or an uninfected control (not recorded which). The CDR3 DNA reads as TGCGCCAGCAGTGAGTCCGAGGGTAGCTCCTACAATGAGCAGTTCTTC. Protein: CASSESEGSSYNEQFF.